This T cell receptor (beta chain) was sequenced during a study of cytomegalovirus exposure and HLA in healthy donors. Overall study: An earlier analysis identified 110 million or so unique TCR beta sequences in 150 million to 200 million T cells. Study-wide points: A list of 150 or so TCR beta chains associated with cytomegalovirus was given.

For this clone: Its antigen is still unknown.

The PCR ran on 60 Vbeta and 13 Jbeta primers. Repertoires were generated with immunoSEQ multiplex PCR, while TCRdb's copy carries only in-frame clones and drops some. The data show approximately 150,000 clones, about four fifths seen once. The CDR3 is 17 residues long. The germline CDR1 and CDR2 sequences are SEHNR and FQNEAQ (reference sequence). V dropped 2 bases and J dropped 3 bases, with 19 bases sitting between them. J is TRBJ1-2 and V is TRBV7-9, with a possible D match to TRBD1 (6 bases). The sequencing input was PBMCs. The receptor comes from a man between 25 and 39 years old in good health and CMV-seronegative. The CDR3 nucleotides read TGTGCCAGCAGCTTACCCGGAGGGGGGGAGCCCTACTATGGCTACACCTTC. This translates into CASSLPGGGEPYYGYTF.